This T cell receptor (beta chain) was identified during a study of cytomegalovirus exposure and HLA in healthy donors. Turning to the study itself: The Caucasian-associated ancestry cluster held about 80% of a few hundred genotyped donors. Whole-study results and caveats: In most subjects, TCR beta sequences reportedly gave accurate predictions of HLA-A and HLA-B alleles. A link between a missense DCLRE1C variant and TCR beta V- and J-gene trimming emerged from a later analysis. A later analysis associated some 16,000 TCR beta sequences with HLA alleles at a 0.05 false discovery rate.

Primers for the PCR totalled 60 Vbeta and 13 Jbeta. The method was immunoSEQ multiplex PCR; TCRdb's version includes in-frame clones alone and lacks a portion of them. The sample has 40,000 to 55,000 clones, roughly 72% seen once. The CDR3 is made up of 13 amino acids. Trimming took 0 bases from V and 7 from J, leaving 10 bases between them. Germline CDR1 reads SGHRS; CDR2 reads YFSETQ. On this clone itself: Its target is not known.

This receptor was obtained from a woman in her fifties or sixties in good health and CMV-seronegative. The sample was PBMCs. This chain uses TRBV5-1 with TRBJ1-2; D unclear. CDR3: CASSLGEGSGYTF. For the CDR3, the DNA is TGCGCCAGCAGCTTGGGCGAGGGTAGTGGCTACACCTTC.